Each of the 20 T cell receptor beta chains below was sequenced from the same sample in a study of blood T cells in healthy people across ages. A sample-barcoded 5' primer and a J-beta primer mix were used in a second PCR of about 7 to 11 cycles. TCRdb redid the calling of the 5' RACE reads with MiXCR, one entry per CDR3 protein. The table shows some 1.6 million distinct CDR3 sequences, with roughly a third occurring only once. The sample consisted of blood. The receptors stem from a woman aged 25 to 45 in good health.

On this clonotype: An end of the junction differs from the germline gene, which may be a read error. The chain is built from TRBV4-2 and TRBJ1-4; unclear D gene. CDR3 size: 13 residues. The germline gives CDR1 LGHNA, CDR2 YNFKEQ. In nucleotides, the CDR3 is TGTGCCAGCAGCCAAGGTGGCAGTGAAAAACGGTTTTTT. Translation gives CASSQGGSEKRFF.

CDR3 residues: CAISEGTSGGPNEQFF. In DNA form, the CDR3 reads TGTGCCATCAGTGAGGGCACTAGCGGGGGCCCCAATGAGCAGTTCTTC. V and J are TRBV10-3 and TRBJ2-1, with 11 bases fitting TRBD2. Per germline, CDR1 ENHRY and CDR2 SYGVKD. The CDR3 contains 16 residues. Losses at the gene ends were 2 bases for V and 6 bases for J; bases not matched to a gene: 6.

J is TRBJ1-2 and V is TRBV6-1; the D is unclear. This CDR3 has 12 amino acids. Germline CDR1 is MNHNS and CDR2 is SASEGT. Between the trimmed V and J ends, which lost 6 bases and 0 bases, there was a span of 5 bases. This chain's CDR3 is CASRSTNYGYTF. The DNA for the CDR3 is TGTGCCAGCAGATCCACTAACTATGGCTACACCTTC.

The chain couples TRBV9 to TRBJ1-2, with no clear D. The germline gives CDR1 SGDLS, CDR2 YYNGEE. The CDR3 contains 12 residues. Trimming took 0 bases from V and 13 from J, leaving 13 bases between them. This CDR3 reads CASSVVRSPPTF. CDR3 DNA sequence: TGTGCCAGCAGCGTAGTGCGGTCCCCTCCCACCTTC.

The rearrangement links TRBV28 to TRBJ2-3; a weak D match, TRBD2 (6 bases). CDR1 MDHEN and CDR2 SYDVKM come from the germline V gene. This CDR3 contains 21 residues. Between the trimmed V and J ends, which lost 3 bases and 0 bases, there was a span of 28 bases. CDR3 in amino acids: CASSFEAGSVTGPSSTDTQYF. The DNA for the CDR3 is TGTGCCAGCAGTTTTGAGGCGGGGAGTGTCACCGGGCCGTCTAGCACAGATACGCAGTATTTT.

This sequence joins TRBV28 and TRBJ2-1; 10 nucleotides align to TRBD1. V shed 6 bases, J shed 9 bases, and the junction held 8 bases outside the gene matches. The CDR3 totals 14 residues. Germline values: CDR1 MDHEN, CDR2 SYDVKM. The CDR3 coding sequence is TGTGCCAGCAGGATGGGACAGGGGTGGACTGAGCAGTTCTTC. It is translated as CASRMGQGWTEQFF.

The CDR3 nucleotides are TGTGCCAGCTCACCATTACCGGGACTAGCGGGAGACAATGAGCAGTTCTTC. Amino acid sequence: CASSPLPGLAGDNEQFF. This rearrangement joins TRBV18 to TRBJ2-1, with 14 bases lining up with TRBD2. Trimming took 2 bases from V and 5 from J; bases not matched to a gene: 5. The germline V gene has CDR1 KGHSH and CDR2 LQKENI. CDR3 length: 17 amino acids.

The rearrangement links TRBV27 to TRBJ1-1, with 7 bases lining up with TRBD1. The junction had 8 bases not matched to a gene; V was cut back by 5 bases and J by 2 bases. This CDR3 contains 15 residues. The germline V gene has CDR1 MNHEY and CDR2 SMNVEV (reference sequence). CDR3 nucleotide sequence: TGTGCCAGCAGTATAACCCGGACAGGAAACACTGAAGCTTTCTTT. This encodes CASSITRTGNTEAFF.

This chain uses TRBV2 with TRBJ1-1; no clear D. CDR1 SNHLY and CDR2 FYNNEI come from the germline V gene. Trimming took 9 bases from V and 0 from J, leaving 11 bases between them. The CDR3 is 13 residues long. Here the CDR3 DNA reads TGTGCCAGTCGCGAGGAGTTGAACACTGAAGCTTTCTTT. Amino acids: CASREELNTEAFF.

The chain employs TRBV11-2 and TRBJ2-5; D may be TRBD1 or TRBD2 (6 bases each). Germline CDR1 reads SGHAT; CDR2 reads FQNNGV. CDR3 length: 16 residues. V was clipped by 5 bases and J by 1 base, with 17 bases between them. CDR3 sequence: CASSPTRGGIQETQYF. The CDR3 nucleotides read TGTGCCAGCAGCCCCACAAGAGGGGGGATCCAAGAGACCCAGTACTTC.

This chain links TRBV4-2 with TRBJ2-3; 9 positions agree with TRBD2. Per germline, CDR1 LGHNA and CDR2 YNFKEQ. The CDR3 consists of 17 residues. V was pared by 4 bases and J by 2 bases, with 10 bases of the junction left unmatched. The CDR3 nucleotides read TGTGCCAGCAGCCCCCAAGGGGCGGGAGGGCCCACAGATACGCAGTATTTT. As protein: CASSPQGAGGPTDTQYF.

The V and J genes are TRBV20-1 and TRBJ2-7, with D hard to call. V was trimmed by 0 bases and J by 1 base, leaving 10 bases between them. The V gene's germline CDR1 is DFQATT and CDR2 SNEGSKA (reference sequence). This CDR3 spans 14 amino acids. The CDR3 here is CSARDWPVSYEQYF. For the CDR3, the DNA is TGCAGTGCTAGAGATTGGCCCGTTTCCTACGAGCAGTACTTC.

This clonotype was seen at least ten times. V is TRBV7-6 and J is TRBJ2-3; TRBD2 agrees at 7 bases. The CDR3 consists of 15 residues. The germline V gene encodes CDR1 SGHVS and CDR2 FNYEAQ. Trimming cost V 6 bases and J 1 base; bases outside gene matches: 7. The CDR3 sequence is CASRTGLQRTDTQYF. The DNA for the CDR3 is TGTGCCAGCAGAACGGGACTACAACGCACAGATACGCAGTATTTT.

The CDR3 DNA follows: TGCAGTGCTAGGGAGCCGACAGGGGCTACTGAAGCTTTCTTT. It is translated as CSAREPTGATEAFF. This chain links TRBV20-1 with TRBJ1-1; 8 positions match TRBD1. V was pared by 3 bases and J by 5 bases, with 8 bases of the junction left unmatched. The length of the CDR3 is 14 residues. CDR1 and CDR2 (germline): DFQATT, SNEGSKA (reference sequence).

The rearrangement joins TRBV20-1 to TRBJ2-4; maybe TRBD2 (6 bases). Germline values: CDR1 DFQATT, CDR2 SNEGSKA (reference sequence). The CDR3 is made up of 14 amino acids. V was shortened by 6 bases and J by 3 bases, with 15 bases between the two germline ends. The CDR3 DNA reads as TGCAGTGCAATAACCCCAGCGGGCAAAAACATTCAGTACTTC. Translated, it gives CSAITPAGKNIQYF.

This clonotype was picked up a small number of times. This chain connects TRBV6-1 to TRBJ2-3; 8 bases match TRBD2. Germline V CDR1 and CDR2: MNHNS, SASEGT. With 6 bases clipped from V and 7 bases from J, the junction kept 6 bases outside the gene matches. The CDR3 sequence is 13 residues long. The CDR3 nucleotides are TGTGCCAGCAGGCCGGGGGGGCCCCATACGCAGTATTTT. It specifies CASRPGGPHTQYF.

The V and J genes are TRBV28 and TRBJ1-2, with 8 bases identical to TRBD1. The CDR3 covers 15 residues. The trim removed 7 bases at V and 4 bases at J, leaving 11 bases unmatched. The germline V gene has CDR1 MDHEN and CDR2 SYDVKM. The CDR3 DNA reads TGTGCCAGCACGCCCCGGACAGGGAATGGCTATGGCTACACCTTC. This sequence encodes CASTPRTGNGYGYTF.

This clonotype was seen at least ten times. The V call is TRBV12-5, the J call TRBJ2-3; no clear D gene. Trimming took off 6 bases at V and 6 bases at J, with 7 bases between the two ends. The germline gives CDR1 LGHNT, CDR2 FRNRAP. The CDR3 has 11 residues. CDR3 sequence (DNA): TGTGCTAGTGGCTACGGGGATACGCAGTATTTT. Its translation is CASGYGDTQYF.

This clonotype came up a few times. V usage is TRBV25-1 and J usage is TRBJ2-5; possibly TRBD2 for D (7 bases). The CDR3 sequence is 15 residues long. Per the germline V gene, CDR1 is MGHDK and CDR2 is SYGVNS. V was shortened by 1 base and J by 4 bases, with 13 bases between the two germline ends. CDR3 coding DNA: TGTGCCAGCAGTGAATGGAGGGGGGAGGGAGAGACCCAGTACTTC. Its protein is CASSEWRGEGETQYF.

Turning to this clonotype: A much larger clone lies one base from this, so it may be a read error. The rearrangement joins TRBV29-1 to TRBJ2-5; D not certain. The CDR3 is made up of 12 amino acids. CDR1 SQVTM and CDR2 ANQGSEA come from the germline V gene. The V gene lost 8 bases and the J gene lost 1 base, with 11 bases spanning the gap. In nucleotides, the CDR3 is TGCAGCCCCGTGCTGGTCCAAGAGACCCAGTACTTC. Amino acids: CSPVLVQETQYF.